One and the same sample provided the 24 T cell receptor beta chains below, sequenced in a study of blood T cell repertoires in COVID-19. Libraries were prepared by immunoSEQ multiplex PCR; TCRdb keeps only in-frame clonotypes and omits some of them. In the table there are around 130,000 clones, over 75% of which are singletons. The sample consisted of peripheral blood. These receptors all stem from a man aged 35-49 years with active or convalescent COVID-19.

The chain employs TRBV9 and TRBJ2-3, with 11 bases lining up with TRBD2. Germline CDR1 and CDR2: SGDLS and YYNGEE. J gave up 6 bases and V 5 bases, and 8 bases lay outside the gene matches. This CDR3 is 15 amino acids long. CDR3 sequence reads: CASSLRLAGSDTQYF. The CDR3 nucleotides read TGTGCCAGCAGTCTGAGACTAGCGGGGTCTGATACGCAGTATTTT.

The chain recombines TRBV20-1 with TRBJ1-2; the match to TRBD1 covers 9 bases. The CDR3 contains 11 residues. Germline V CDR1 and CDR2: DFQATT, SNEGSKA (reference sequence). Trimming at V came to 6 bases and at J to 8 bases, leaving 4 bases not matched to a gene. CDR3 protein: CSARTGEGYTF. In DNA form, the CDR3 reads TGCAGTGCGCGGACAGGGGAAGGCTACACCTTC.

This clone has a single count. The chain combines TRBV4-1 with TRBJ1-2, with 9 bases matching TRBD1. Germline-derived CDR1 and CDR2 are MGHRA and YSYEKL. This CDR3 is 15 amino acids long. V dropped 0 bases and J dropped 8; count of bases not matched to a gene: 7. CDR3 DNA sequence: TGCGCCAGCAGCCAAGAAGTCGGGACAGGGCTAGGCTACACCTTC. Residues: CASSQEVGTGLGYTF.

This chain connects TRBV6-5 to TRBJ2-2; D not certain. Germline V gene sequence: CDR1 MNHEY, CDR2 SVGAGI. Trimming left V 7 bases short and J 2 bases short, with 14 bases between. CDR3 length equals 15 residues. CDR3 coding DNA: TGTGCCAGCACCTCCCTGGCAGGAAACACCGGGGAGCTGTTTTTT. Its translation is CASTSLAGNTGELFF.

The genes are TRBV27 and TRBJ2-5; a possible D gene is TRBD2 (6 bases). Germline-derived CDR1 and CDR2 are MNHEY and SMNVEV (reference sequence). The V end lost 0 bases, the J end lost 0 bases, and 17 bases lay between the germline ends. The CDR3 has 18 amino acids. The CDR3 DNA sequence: TGTGCCAGCAGTTTATCGATCGCGGGGAAGGGGTACCAAGAGACCCAGTACTTC. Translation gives CASSLSIAGKGYQETQYF.

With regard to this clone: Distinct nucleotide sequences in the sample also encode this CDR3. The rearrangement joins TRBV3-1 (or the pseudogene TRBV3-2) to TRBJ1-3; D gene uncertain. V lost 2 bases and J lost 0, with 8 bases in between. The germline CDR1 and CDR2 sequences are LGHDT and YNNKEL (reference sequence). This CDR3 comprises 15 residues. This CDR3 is CASSQNTGSGNTIYF. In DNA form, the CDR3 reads TGTGCCAGCAGCCAAAATACTGGCTCTGGAAACACCATATATTTT.

The CDR3 nucleotides read TGTGCCAGCAGCCCGGGCCATGTACTAGCGGGGGGAGATACGCAGTATTTT. Its translation: CASSPGHVLAGGDTQYF. The gene calls are TRBV7-3 and TRBJ2-3; TRBD2 agrees at 12 bases. CDR1 is SGHTA, CDR2 FQGTGA, per germline. V shed 5 bases and J 5 bases; nucleotides not matched to a gene: 11. The CDR3 is made up of 17 amino acids.

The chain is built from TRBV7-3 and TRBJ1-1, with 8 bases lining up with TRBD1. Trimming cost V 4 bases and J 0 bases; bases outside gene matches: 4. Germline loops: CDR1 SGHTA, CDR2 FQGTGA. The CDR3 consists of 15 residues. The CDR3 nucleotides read TGTGCCAGCAGCTCTCAGGGGGCATTGAACACTGAAGCTTTCTTT. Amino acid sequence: CASSSQGALNTEAFF.

This CDR3 reads CASSDDTGTEAFF. The CDR3 DNA reads TGTGCCAGCAGTGATGACACAGGGACTGAAGCTTTCTTT. The chain has TRBV2 and TRBJ1-1, with TRBD1 as a possible D gene (6 bases). CDR1 and CDR2 (germline): SNHLY, FYNNEI. The V end lost 3 bases, the J end lost 5 bases, and 10 bases lay between the germline ends. The CDR3 loop spans 13 amino acids. Supplemented by reference TRBV2 and TRBJ1-1, the full variable domain reads EPEVTQTPSHQVTQMGQEVILRCVPISNHLYFYWYRQILGQKVEFLVSFYNNEISEKSEIFDDQFSVERPDGSNFTLKIRSTKLEDSAMYFCASSDDTGTEAFFGQGTRLTVV.

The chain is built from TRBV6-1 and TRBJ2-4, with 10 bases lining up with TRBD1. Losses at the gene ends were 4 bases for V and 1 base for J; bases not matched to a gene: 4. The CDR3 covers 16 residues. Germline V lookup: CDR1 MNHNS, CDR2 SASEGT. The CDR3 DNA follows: TGTGCCAGCAGTGGGACAGGGGGGATGGCCAAAAACATTCAGTACTTC. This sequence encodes CASSGTGGMAKNIQYF.

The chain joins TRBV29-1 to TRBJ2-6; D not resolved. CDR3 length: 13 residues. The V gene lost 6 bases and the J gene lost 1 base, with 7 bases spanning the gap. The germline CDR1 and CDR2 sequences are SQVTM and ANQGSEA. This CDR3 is CSVAGSGANVLTF. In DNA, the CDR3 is TGCAGCGTCGCCGGGTCTGGGGCCAACGTCCTGACTTTC. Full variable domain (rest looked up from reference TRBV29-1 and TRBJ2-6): SAVISQKPSRDICQRGTSLTIQCQVDSQVTMMFWYRQQPGQSLTLIATANQGSEATYESGFVIDKFPISRPNLTFSTLTVSNMSPEDSSIYLCSVAGSGANVLTFGAGSRLTVL.

CDR3 in DNA: TGTGCCAGCAGTTTACTGAGAGGCACTGAAGCTTTCTTT. Protein: CASSLLRGTEAFF. The V call is TRBV12-3 or TRBV12-4, the J call TRBJ1-1; D unresolved. The CDR3 covers 13 residues. Between the trimmed V and J ends, which lost 2 bases and 4 bases, there was a span of 8 bases.

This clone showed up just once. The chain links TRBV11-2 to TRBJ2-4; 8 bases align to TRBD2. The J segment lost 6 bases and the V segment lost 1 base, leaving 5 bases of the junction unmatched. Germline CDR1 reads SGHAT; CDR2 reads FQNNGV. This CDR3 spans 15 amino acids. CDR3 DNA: TGTGCCAGCAGCTTAGTCGGGGGGGCCCCAAACATTCAGTACTTC. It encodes CASSLVGGAPNIQYF.

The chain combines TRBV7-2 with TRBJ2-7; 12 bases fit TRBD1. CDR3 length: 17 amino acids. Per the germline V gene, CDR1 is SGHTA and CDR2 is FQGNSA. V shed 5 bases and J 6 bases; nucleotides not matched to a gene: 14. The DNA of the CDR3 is TGTGCCAGCAGCCTAACCCCCCCGGGACAGGGGGCCTCCGAGCAGTACTTC. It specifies CASSLTPPGQGASEQYF.

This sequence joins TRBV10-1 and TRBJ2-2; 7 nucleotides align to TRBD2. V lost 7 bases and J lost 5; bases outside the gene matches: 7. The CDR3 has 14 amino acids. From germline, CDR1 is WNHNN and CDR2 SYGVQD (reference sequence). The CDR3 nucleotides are TGCGCCAGCACCCGGGCGGGGGAAACCGGGGAGCTGTTTTTT. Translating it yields CASTRAGETGELFF.

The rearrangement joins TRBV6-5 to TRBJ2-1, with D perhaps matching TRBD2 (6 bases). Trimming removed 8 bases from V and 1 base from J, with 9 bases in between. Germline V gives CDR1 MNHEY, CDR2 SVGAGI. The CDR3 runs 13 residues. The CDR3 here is CASGGRSYNEQFF. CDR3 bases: TGTGCCAGCGGGGGGAGGTCCTACAATGAGCAGTTCTTC.

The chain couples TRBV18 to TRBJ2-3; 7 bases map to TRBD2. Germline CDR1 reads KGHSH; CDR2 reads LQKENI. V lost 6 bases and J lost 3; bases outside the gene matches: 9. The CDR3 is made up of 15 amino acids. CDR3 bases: TGTGCCAGCTCCAAGCGGGGCGTGGGTACAGATACGCAGTATTTT. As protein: CASSKRGVGTDTQYF.

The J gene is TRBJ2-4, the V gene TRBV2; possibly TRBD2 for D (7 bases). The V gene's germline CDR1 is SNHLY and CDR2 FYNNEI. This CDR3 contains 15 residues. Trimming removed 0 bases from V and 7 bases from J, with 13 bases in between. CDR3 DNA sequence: TGTGCCAGCAGTGAAGCCTGGGGAGGGGGGAACATTCAGTACTTC. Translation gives CASSEAWGGGNIQYF.

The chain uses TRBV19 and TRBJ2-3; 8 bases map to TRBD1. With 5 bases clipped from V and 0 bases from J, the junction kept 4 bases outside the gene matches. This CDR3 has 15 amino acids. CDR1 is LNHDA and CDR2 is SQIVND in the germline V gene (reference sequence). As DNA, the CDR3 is TGTGCCAGTAGTCCCCGACAGGGGAGCACAGATACGCAGTATTTT. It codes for CASSPRQGSTDTQYF. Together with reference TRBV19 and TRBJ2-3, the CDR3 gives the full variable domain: DGGITQSPKYLFRKEGQNVTLSCEQNLNHDAMYWYRQDPGQGLRLIYYSQIVNDFQKGDIAEGYSVSREKKESFPLTVTSAQKNPTAFYLCASSPRQGSTDTQYFGPGTRLTVL.

The CDR3 here is CASLRGPTDTQYF. CDR3 DNA sequence: TGTGCCAGCCTCAGGGGTCCCACAGATACGCAGTATTTT. The V call is TRBV6-5, the J call TRBJ2-3; D may be TRBD1 (6 bases). Trimming stripped 8 bases from V and 2 bases from J, with 11 bases between. The CDR3 has 13 residues. Germline V gives CDR1 MNHEY, CDR2 SVGAGI.

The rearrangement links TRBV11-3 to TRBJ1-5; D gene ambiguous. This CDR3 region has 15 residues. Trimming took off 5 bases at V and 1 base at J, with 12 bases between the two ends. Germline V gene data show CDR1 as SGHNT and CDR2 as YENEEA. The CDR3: CASSLGGGSNQPQHF. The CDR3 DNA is TGTGCCAGCAGCCTCGGAGGAGGGAGCAATCAGCCCCAGCATTTT. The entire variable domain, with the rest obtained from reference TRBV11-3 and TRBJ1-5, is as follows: EAGVVQSPRYKIIEKKQPVAFWCNPISGHNTLYWYLQNLGQGPELLIRYENEEAVDDSQLPKDRFSAERLKGVDSTLKIQPAELGDSAVYLCASSLGGGSNQPQHFGDGTRLSIL.

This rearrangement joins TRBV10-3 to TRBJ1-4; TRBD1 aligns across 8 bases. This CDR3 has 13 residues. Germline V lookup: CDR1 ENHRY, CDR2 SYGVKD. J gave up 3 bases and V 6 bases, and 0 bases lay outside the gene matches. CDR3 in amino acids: CAIRDRANEKLFF. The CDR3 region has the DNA TGTGCCATCAGGGACAGGGCTAATGAAAAACTGTTTTTT.

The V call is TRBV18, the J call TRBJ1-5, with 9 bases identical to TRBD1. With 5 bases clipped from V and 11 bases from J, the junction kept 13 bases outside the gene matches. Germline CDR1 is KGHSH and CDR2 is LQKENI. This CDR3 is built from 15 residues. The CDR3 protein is CASSSTEGQGRAQHF. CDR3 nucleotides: TGTGCCAGCTCATCCACAGAGGGACAGGGCAGGGCCCAGCATTTT.

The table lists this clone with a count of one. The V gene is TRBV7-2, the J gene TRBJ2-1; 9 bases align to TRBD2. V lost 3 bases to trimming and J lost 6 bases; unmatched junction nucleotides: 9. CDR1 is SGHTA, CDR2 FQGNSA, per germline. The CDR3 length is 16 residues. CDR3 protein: CASSFWGGGAINEQFF. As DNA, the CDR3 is TGTGCCAGCAGCTTCTGGGGCGGGGGGGCTATCAATGAGCAGTTCTTC.